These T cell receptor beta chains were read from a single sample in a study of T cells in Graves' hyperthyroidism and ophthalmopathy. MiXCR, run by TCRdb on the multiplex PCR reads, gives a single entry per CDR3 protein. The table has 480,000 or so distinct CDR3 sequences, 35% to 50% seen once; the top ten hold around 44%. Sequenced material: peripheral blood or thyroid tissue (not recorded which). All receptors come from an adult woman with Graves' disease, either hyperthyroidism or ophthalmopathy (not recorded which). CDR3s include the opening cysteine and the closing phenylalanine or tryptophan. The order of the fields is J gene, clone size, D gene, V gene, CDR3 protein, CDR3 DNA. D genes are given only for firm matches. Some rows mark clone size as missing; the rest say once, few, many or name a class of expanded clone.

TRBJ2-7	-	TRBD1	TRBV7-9	CASSRSQDRNYEQYF	TGTGCCAGCAGCCGTAGCCAGGACAGGAACTACGAGCAGTACTTC
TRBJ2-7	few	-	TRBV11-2	CASSLVGSGSYEQYF	TGTGCCAGCAGCTTAGTAGGATCTGGCTCCTACGAGCAGTACTTC
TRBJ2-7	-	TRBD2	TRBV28	CASWGGGGTYEQYF	TGTGCCAGCTGGGGAGGCGGGGGGACCTACGAGCAGTACTTC
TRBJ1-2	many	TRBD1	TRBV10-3	CAIKDREKDGYTF	TGTGCCATCAAGGACAGGGAGAAGGATGGCTACACCTTC
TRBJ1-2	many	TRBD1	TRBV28	CASSARGLRGYTF	TGTGCCAGCAGTGCCAGGGGGCTGAGGGGCTACACCTTC
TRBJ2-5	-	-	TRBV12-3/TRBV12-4	CASSLQGDQAQYF	TGTGCCAGCAGTTTACAGGGAGATCAGGCCCAGTACTTC
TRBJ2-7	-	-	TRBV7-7	CASSLSLAGRYEQYF	TGTGCTAGCAGCTTAAGTTTGGCAGGGAGGTACGAGCAGTACTTC
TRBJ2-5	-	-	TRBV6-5	CATRVGETQYF	TGTGCCACCAGGGTGGGGGAGACCCAGTACTTC
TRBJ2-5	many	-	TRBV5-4	CASSLVDFQETQYF	TGTGCCAGCAGCTTGGTAGATTTCCAAGAGACCCAGTACTTC
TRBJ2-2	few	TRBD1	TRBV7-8	CASSLHGQDTGELFF	TGTGCCAGCAGCCTCCACGGACAGGACACCGGGGAGCTGTTTTTT
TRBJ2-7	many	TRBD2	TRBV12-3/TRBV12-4	CASRLTSGSSEQYF	TGTGCCAGCAGGCTGACTAGCGGGAGTAGCGAGCAGTACTTC
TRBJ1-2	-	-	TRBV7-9	CASSPDAQNYGYTF	TGTGCCAGCAGCCCAGATGCTCAGAACTATGGCTACACCTTC
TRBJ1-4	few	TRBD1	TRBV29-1	CSVTTGGNEKLFF	TGCAGCGTGACGACAGGGGGGAATGAAAAACTGTTTTTT
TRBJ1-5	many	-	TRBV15	CATSRDRGGKPQHF	TGTGCCACCAGCAGAGATAGGGGGGGCAAGCCCCAGCATTTT
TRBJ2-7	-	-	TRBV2	CASRSGVIYEQYF	TGTGCCAGCAGATCGGGGGTTATCTACGAGCAGTACTTC
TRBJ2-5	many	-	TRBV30	CAWSSETQYF	TGTGCCTGGAGCTCAGAGACCCAGTACTTC
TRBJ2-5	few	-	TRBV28	CASQGGLETQYF	TGTGCCAGCCAGGGAGGTCTTGAGACCCAGTACTTC
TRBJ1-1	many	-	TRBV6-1	CASSEARRNTEAFF	TGTGCCAGCAGTGAAGCTAGACGGAACACTGAAGCTTTCTTT
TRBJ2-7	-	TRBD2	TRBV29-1	CSVEGRTSGSRSYEQYF	TGCAGCGTTGAAGGGCGAACTAGCGGGAGTCGGAGCTACGAGCAGTACTTC
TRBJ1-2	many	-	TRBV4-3	CASSQETGHGYTF	TGCGCCAGCAGCCAAGAAACAGGGCATGGCTACACCTTC
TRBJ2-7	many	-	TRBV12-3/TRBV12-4	CASSSSFVGNEQYF	TGTGCCAGCAGTTCGAGTTTCGTGGGGAACGAGCAGTACTTC
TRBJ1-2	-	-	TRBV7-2	CASSFGLAVYTF	TGTGCCAGCAGCTTCGGACTAGCGGTCTACACCTTC
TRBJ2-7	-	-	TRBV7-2	CASSNMRRSSYEQYF	TGTGCCAGCAGTAACATGCGCAGGTCCTCCTACGAGCAGTACTTC
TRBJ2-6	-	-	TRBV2	CASLWANVLTF	TGTGCCAGCCTCTGGGCCAACGTCCTGACTTTC
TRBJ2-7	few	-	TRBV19	CASSVNPDSSYEQYF	TGTGCCAGTAGTGTCAACCCAGATAGCTCCTACGAGCAGTACTTC
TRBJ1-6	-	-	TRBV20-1	CSARAAGGNSPLHF	TGCAGTGCTAGAGCCGCGGGCGGTAATTCACCCCTCCACTTT
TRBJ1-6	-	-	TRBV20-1	CSARVVGGSPLHF	TGCAGTGCTCGGGTTGTCGGGGGGTCACCCCTCCACTTT
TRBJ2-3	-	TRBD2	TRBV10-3	CAINVGRAADTQYF	TGTGCCATCAACGTCGGGAGGGCCGCAGATACGCAGTATTTT
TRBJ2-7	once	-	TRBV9	CASSVGKESYEQYF	TGTGCCAGCAGCGTAGGGAAGGAATCCTACGAGCAGTACTTC
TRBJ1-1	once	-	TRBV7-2	CASSLGRQLNTEAFF	TGTGCCAGCAGCTTAGGGCGACAGTTGAACACTGAAGCTTTCTTT
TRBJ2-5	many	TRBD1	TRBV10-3	CAIRGQGREETQYF	TGTGCCATCAGAGGACAGGGGAGGGAAGAGACCCAGTACTTC
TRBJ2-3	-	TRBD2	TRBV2	CASKEGGSGDTQYF	TGTGCCAGCAAAGAGGGCGGGAGCGGGGATACGCAGTATTTT
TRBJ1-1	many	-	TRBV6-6	CASSYTSGTRGFF	TGTGCCAGCAGTTACACATCCGGGACCAGGGGTTTCTTT
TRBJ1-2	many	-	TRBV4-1	CASSRAGAGEGYTF	TGCGCCAGCAGCCGGGCTGGGGCAGGGGAAGGCTACACCTTC
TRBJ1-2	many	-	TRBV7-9	CASSLHTGPDGYTF	TGTGCCAGCAGCTTACATACAGGTCCGGATGGCTACACCTTC
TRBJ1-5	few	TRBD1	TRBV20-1	CSALTRTGNNQPQHF	TGCAGTGCTTTAACGCGGACAGGGAATAACCAGCCCCAGCATTTT
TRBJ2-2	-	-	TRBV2	CASRVGMADTGELFF	TGTGCCAGCAGGGTCGGAATGGCGGACACCGGGGAGCTGTTTTTT
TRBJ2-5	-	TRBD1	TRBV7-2	CASSSGTAAEQETQYF	TGTGCCAGCAGCTCCGGGACAGCCGCAGAACAAGAGACCCAGTACTTC
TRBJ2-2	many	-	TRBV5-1	CASSLDWVNTGELFF	TGCGCCAGCAGCCTGGACTGGGTCAACACCGGGGAGCTGTTTTTT